This TCR beta chain was documented in a study of T cell responses to AZD1222 COVID-19 vaccine. Generated by immunoSEQ multiplex PCR, the TCRdb table keeps only in-frame clones and is missing some. This sample carries around 88,000 clones, 88% of them seen once, and the ten largest clones take about 9.3%. A word on this clone: The antigen is unknown.

The germline V gene has CDR1 LNHNV and CDR2 YYDKDF (reference sequence). V shed 0 bases and J 0 bases; nucleotides not matched to a gene: 9. The CDR3 has 20 amino acids. Overall study results and limits: Spike was spanned by vaccine-associated CD4 TCRs, with dominance at 160-218 and 743-854. Repertoire sampling occurred only after the peak T cell response. Unmutated variant regions are reportedly the target of nearly half of TCRs that are spike-specific. The donor cohort was predominantly white British with a female majority, and clonal diversity may have been underestimated.

V gene TRBV15 combines with J gene TRBJ1-6, with 9 bases aligning to TRBD1. The material sequenced was peripheral blood, taken on day 0 of MenACWY control vaccination. The source is an adult in good health. The CDR3 DNA reads as TGTGCCACCAGCAGAGACAGACAGGGGGTGCCGGGCTCCTATAATTCACCCCTCCACTTT. Its translation: CATSRDRQGVPGSYNSPLHF.